This T cell receptor beta chain emerged from a study of PD-1 blockade in classical Hodgkin lymphoma. With regard to this clone: Its antigen remains unknown.

Germline V gene lookup returns CDR1 SGHRS and CDR2 YFSETQ. This CDR3 is built from 13 residues. V was trimmed by 4 bases and J by 4 bases, leaving 12 bases between them. Sequencing used immunoSEQ multiplex PCR; TCRdb keeps in-frame clones, though not all of them. Of 25,000 to 30,000 clones in the sample, more than 65% were seen once. Study-wide findings and caveats: Complete responders' baseline diversity resembled that of newly diagnosed patients.

As to time point: cycle 4 day 1 (C4D1), after around six weeks of nivolumab. Each patient relapsed following autologous stem cell transplantation, and prior brentuximab vedotin exposure differed. Patients showed best responses of complete response, partial response or progressive disease. The TCR was taken from a human donor with classical Hodgkin lymphoma. Material: peripheral blood mononuclear cells (PBMCs), obtained before the fourth cycle of nivolumab. The chain combines TRBV5-1 with TRBJ2-7, with D unresolved. The CDR3 DNA is TGCGCCAGCAGCGACGAGGTGGGATACGAGCAGTACTTC. This gives the protein CASSDEVGYEQYF.